The clone carrying this TCR beta chain was found once. The data were taken from a study of blood T cell repertoires in COVID-19. On the study more broadly: PBMCs, B-cell-depleted T cells, or T cells were the source of the cDNA or gDNA that made up the material.

Using immunoSEQ multiplex PCR, the repertoire was profiled, and TCRdb retains in-frame clones only, with some absent. The repertoire holds about 120,000 clones, with over 65% as singletons. CDR3 length equals 15 residues. CDR1 and CDR2 from the germline V gene are MNHEY and SMNVEV (reference sequence). Trimming took off 2 bases at V and 5 bases at J, with 12 bases between the two ends. The chain links TRBV27 to TRBJ1-4; TRBD1 is a possible D gene (6 bases). The TCR comes from a woman aged 70-85 years with acute or convalescent COVID-19. The sequenced material came from peripheral blood. The CDR3 protein is CASSLGSTGNEKLFF. As DNA, the CDR3 is TGTGCCAGCAGTTTAGGTAGCACAGGGAATGAAAAACTGTTTTTT.